This T cell receptor (beta chain) was retrieved from a study of blood T cell repertoires in COVID-19 (dated by TCRdb to the early 2020s). About the investigation overall: ImmuneRACE Cohort 3 recovered participants were defined by two consecutive negative NP/OP PCR tests, healthcare professional clearance, or symptom resolution. HLA class I and class II types, where available, came from metadata supplied by the sample provider rather than from assay-based typing. The repertoires were made available in a free public database intended to serve as a resource for research on the immune response to SARS-CoV-2. The material from the prospective study consisted of cDNA or gDNA derived from T cells, B-cell-depleted T cells, or PBMCs. Subjects who had been exposed to COVID-19, were actively infected with it, or had recovered from it provided the deeply sampled blood TCRbeta repertoires that made up the dataset. The collaborator samples originated in the United States, Italy and Spain and spanned the acute and convalescent phases of COVID-19. Sample metadata almost always included a de-identified subject ID, COVID-19 status, age in years and sex. The samples were drawn from two sources: the first 160 participants of the ongoing ImmuneRACE study, and 1,254 subjects contributed by 6 global collaborators. What the study reported, not specific to this receptor: Clinical and demographic metadata were provided uncurated, with the amount varying by source and participant.

This clone has a single count. What antigen it recognizes has not been identified. No clone much larger than this one lies a single base away; base qualities are absent. Enrolling through a virtual design, the prospective study's participants ranged in age from roughly 18 to 95 years and lived across roughly 24 United States geographic areas. In the prospective study, participants were assigned to cohorts based on the clinical history participants reported in a screening survey and a study questionnaire. Each participant in the prospective study had whole blood, serum and a nasopharyngeal or oropharyngeal swab collected by mobile phlebotomists. Prospective study participants could optionally give additional blood draws and questionnaires over a roughly 2-month period. Blood samples from the prospective study were shipped frozen or at room temperature prior to DNA extraction. TCRbeta CDR3 regions were amplified from genomic DNA using the immunoSEQ Assay, a bias-controlled multiplex PCR. On the authors' methods: Within the assay, amplification of reference gene primers was used to estimate how many nucleated cells each sample contained. To quantify the absolute abundance of each unique TCRbeta CDR3 rearrangement, sequence reads were collapsed and filtered. For each sample, productive Simpson clonality was calculated by taking the square root of Simpson's diversity index across productive rearrangements. In TCRdb, the immuneACCESS table is reduced to in-frame sequences with V and J assigned. These tables do not hold every clone; where another copy was compared, an unresolved V gene accounts for under half, and the others remain unexplained. The DNA gave D and trimming, while V, J and clone size come from that table. The sample table contains under 150,000 clones; only one count was recorded for about 87% of them. The ten largest make up 3.9% of the sample.

After removal of 7 bases from V and 6 bases from J, the junction retains 6 bases not matched to a gene. From cysteine to phenylalanine, the CDR3 is 13 amino acids long. Of the read, only the CDR3 DNA is kept; its 39 bases are in frame from base 1. The germline V gene yields SNHLY for CDR1 and FYNNEI for CDR2. Input material: PBMCs or T cells enriched from blood (not recorded which). The sequence derives from a man aged 50 to 59 in a cohort exposed to, infected with or recovered from COVID-19 (not recorded which). In this chain, TRBV2 is recombined with TRBJ2-4; the central 7 bases match TRBD2. The sequenced DNA: TGTGCCAGCAATGGCGGGAGCGGAAACATTCAGTACTTC. Translated, it gives CASNGGSGNIQYF.